This entry lists 16 T cell receptor beta chains sequenced from one sample in a study of cytomegalovirus exposure and HLA in healthy donors. Both 60 Vbeta primers and 13 Jbeta primers went into the PCR. Profiled with immunoSEQ multiplex PCR; TCRdb holds only in-frame clones, not every one. The table lists about 140,000 clones, around 90% of them singletons, with 0.4% to 0.55% in the top ten. Material for sequencing was PBMCs. The receptors stem from a woman in her 40s in good health and CMV-seronegative.

This chain uses TRBV2 with TRBJ2-5, with 12 positions matching TRBD2. V was pared by 3 bases and J by 7 bases, with 6 bases of the junction left unmatched. This CDR3 region has 15 residues. Germline CDR1 SNHLY, CDR2 FYNNEI. In DNA, the CDR3 is TGTGCCAGCAGTGATCCGGGACTAGCGGGTCGGACCCAGTACTTC. Translated: CASSDPGLAGRTQYF. Supplemented by reference TRBV2 and TRBJ2-5, the full variable domain reads EPEVTQTPSHQVTQMGQEVILRCVPISNHLYFYWYRQILGQKVEFLVSFYNNEISEKSEIFDDQFSVERPDGSNFTLKIRSTKLEDSAMYFCASSDPGLAGRTQYFGPGTRLLVL.

Turning to this clone: The junction does not match germline at one end; this may be a read error. The chain combines TRBV7-9 with TRBJ1-1; tentative D call: TRBD1 (5 bases). Germline CDR1 SEHNR, CDR2 FQNEAQ (reference sequence). The CDR3 extends over 14 amino acids. Written as DNA, the CDR3 is TGTTCCAGCAGCTTGCGGGACGGGGACACTGAAGCTTTCTTT. This gives the protein CSSSLRDGDTEAFF.

The J gene is TRBJ2-7, the V gene TRBV27; 8 bases match TRBD2. From germline, CDR1 is MNHEY and CDR2 SMNVEV (reference sequence). V gave up 6 bases and J gave up 4 bases; unmatched junction bases: 8. The CDR3 has 14 amino acids. The CDR3 loop reads CASSRLASGYEQYF. The CDR3 region has the DNA TGTGCCAGCAGCCGACTAGCGTCAGGGTACGAGCAGTACTTC.

The chain recombines TRBV15 with TRBJ2-5, with 7 bases identical to TRBD2. Germline V gene lookup returns CDR1 LNHNV and CDR2 YYDKDF (reference sequence). The CDR3 is 13 residues long. J gave up 5 bases and V 0 bases, and 0 bases lay outside the gene matches. CDR3 sequence (DNA): TGTGCCACCAGCAGAGAGCGGGGGGAGACCCAGTACTTC. This sequence encodes CATSRERGETQYF.

The rearrangement joins TRBV5-4 to TRBJ2-1; TRBD2 matches 11 bases. J lost 7 bases, V lost 4 bases, and 19 bases had no gene match. CDR3 length equals 19 residues. The germline V gene encodes CDR1 SGHNT and CDR2 YYREEE (reference sequence). CDR3 protein: CASSATGGSGRGSRNEQFF. The CDR3 region has the DNA TGTGCCAGCAGCGCCACTGGGGGTAGCGGGAGGGGATCGAGGAATGAGCAGTTCTTC. Full variable domain (rest looked up from reference TRBV5-4 and TRBJ2-1): ETGVTQSPTHLIKTRGQQVTLRCSSQSGHNTVSWYQQALGQGPQFIFQYYREEENGRGNFPPRFSGLQFPNYSSELNVNALELDDSALYLCASSATGGSGRGSRNEQFFGPGTRLTVL.

The rearrangement joins TRBV7-9 to TRBJ1-2; TRBD1 might be the D (6 bases). The V and J ends lost 5 bases and 7 bases respectively, with 20 bases between them. Germline V gene data show CDR1 as SEHNR and CDR2 as FQNEAQ (reference sequence). The CDR3 is 15 residues long. The CDR3 spells CASSGEKAGVVGYTF. The DNA for the CDR3 is TGTGCCAGCAGCGGGGAGAAGGCAGGGGTAGTTGGCTACACCTTC.

The rearrangement uses TRBV6-1 and TRBJ1-1, with TRBD1 matching over 7 bases. Germline V gene sequence: CDR1 MNHNS, CDR2 SASEGT. V shed 7 bases, J shed 0 bases, and the junction held 2 bases outside the gene matches. This CDR3 region has 13 residues. CDR3 amino acids: CASNGQVNTEAFF. The DNA of the CDR3 is TGTGCCAGCAATGGACAGGTGAACACTGAAGCTTTCTTT.

This chain connects TRBV9 to TRBJ2-3; D might be TRBD2 (5 bases). The CDR3 has 14 amino acids. V was trimmed by 0 bases and J by 1 base, leaving 6 bases between them. Germline V gives CDR1 SGDLS, CDR2 YYNGEE. This chain's CDR3 is CASSVGSGTDTQYF. For the CDR3, the DNA is TGTGCCAGCAGCGTAGGTAGCGGCACAGATACGCAGTATTTT. Based on the CDR3 plus reference TRBV9 and TRBJ2-3, the full variable domain is DSGVTQTPKHLITATGQRVTLRCSPRSGDLSVYWYQQSLDQGLQFLIQYYNGEERAKGNILERFSAQQFPDLHSELNLSSLELGDSALYFCASSVGSGTDTQYFGPGTRLTVL.

The chain combines TRBV5-4 with TRBJ1-1; D perhaps matches TRBD1 (6 bases). The CDR3 covers 15 residues. Deletions cut 4 bases from V and 5 bases from J, with 18 bases between. CDR1 is SGHNT, CDR2 YYREEE, per germline (reference sequence). The CDR3 sequence is CASSISTGQPTEAFF. The CDR3 DNA is TGTGCCAGCAGCATCTCGACCGGACAGCCAACTGAAGCTTTCTTT.

The J gene is TRBJ2-1, the V gene TRBV28, with D uncertain. Germline V gives CDR1 MDHEN, CDR2 SYDVKM. V lost 0 bases, J lost 7 bases, and 7 bases lay in between. This CDR3 is built from 13 residues. The CDR3 bases are TGTGCCAGCAGTTTATGGCTTACAAATGAGCAGTTCTTC. Its translation is CASSLWLTNEQFF.

The CDR3 is CASSVDPGATTDTQYF. The CDR3 nucleotides read TGTGCCAGCAGCGTAGATCCAGGGGCCACCACAGATACGCAGTATTTT. This rearrangement joins TRBV9 to TRBJ2-3; weak D call: TRBD1 (6 bases). Germline CDR1 and CDR2: SGDLS and YYNGEE. This CDR3 has 16 residues. V was cut by 0 bases and J by 2 bases, with 13 bases left in between.

The gene calls are TRBV9 and TRBJ2-3; TRBD2 matches at 8 bases. With V trimmed by 4 bases and J by 3 bases, 7 bases remained unmatched. The CDR3 runs to 15 residues. From germline, CDR1 is SGDLS and CDR2 YYNGEE. The chain's CDR3 is CASSSQIAGTDTQYF. The DNA of the CDR3 is TGTGCCAGCAGCTCCCAAATAGCGGGAACAGATACGCAGTATTTT.

The chain's CDR3 is CASCADSYEQYF. The CDR3 DNA sequence: TGTGCCAGCTGCGCGGACTCCTACGAGCAGTACTTC. This rearrangement joins TRBV7-8 to TRBJ2-7; no reliable D call. This CDR3 contains 12 residues. Germline V gives CDR1 SGHVS, CDR2 FQNEAQ. The V gene lost 8 bases and the J gene lost 0 bases, with 8 bases spanning the gap.

This clone was counted a single time. The chain carries TRBV5-4 and TRBJ2-3; possible D gene TRBD2, 5 bases. Germline values: CDR1 SGHNT, CDR2 YYREEE (reference sequence). V dropped 2 bases and J dropped 6 bases, with 19 bases sitting between them. The CDR3 covers 16 residues. The CDR3 nucleotides read TGTGCCAGCAGCTTTGAGGGAGCTTCCTCCGCCGATACGCAGTATTTT. Translating it yields CASSFEGASSADTQYF.

The rearrangement links TRBV21-1 to TRBJ2-2; TRBD2, the table's D call, lacks a check against the DNA. TRBV21-1 is a documented pseudogene. This CDR3 is built from 16 residues. CDR3 nucleotide sequence: TGTGCCAGCAGCAGAGGACTAGTCTCCAACACCGGGGAGCTGTTTTTT. It is translated as CASSRGLVSNTGELFF.

CDR3 sequence: CASSFEGLVYNEQFF. The CDR3 coding sequence is TGTGCCAGCAGTTTTGAGGGCTTGGTCTACAATGAGCAGTTCTTC. The chain links TRBV27 to TRBJ2-1; tentative D call: TRBD2 (5 bases). This CDR3 comprises 15 residues. V was pared by 3 bases and J by 3 bases, with 12 bases between. CDR1 and CDR2 (germline): MNHEY, SMNVEV (reference sequence).